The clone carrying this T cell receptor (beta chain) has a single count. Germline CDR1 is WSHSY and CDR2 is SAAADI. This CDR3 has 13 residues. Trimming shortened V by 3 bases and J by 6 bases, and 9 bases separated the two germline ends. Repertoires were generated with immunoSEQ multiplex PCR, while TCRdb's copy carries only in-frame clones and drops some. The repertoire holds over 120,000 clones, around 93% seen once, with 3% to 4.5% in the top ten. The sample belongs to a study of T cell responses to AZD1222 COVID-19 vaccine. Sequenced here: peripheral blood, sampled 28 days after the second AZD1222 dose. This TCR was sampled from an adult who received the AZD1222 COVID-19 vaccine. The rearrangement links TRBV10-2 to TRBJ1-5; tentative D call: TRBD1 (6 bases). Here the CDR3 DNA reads TGCGCCAGCAGTGACCAAGGGGGTCAGCCCCAGCATTTT. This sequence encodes CASSDQGGQPQHF.